This T cell receptor (beta chain) originates from a study of shared clonotypes between healthy human individuals. Clones were read by immunoSEQ multiplex PCR, and TCRdb kept only the in-frame ones, dropping some. Found here are around 480,000 clones, 75% to 80% of them singletons; the top ten hold 12%. The CDR3 is made up of 15 amino acids. The V end lost 4 bases, the J end lost 7 bases, and 19 bases lay between the germline ends. The V gene's germline CDR1 is SGHTA and CDR2 FQGTGA. This TCR came from a woman aged 40 to 50 in good health. Some clones in this sample may be carry-over from other donors' samples. This chain uses TRBV7-3 with TRBJ2-5; tentatively, D is TRBD2 (5 bases). Material: PBMCs. CDR3 region: CASSSSGWDRATQYF. The CDR3 DNA reads as TGTGCCAGCAGCTCGTCGGGGTGGGATAGGGCGACCCAGTACTTC. The entire variable domain, with the rest obtained from reference TRBV7-3 and TRBJ2-5, is as follows: GAGVSQTPSNKVTEKGKYVELRCDPISGHTALYWYRQSLGQGPEFLIYFQGTGAADDSGLPNDRFFAVRPEGSVSTLKIQRTERGDSAVYLCASSSSGWDRATQYFGPGTRLLVL.